This T cell receptor (beta chain) stems from a study of cytomegalovirus exposure and HLA in healthy donors. Only in-frame clones appear in the TCRdb table, and some are missing; sequencing was by immunoSEQ multiplex PCR. There are 150,000 to 200,000 clones in the sample; about 85% occur only once, and approximately 16% lies in the top ten. The CDR3 covers 12 residues. V gave up 6 bases and J gave up 3 bases, with 9 bases separating them. Germline-derived CDR1 and CDR2 are MNHNS and SASEGT. The gene calls are TRBV6-1 and TRBJ2-7; no clear D gene. The TCR was taken from a man between 18 and 35 years old in good health and CMV-seropositive. The sample taken for sequencing was PBMCs. CDR3 in DNA: TGTGCCAGCAGGAACGGAGTCTACGAGCAGTACTTC. It codes for CASRNGVYEQYF.